The next 9 T cell receptor beta chains were all read from a single sample in a study of blood T cell repertoires in COVID-19. The protocol was immunoSEQ multiplex PCR, while the TCRdb copy is restricted to in-frame clones and leaves out a portion. Of about 140,000 clones in the sample, just under 90% are singletons; the top ten hold about 11%. The sequenced material came from peripheral blood. The receptor source for this set is a woman older than 75 with acute or convalescent COVID-19.

The chain uses TRBV3-1 (or the pseudogene TRBV3-2) and TRBJ1-2, with 8 bases aligning to TRBD1. CDR1 is LGHDT and CDR2 is YNNKEL in the germline V gene (reference sequence). V trimming: 4 bases; J trimming: 4 bases; junction bases outside the gene matches: 2. The CDR3 is 13 amino acids. CDR3 region: CASSRTGPYGYTF. The CDR3, as DNA: TGTGCCAGCAGCCGGACAGGGCCCTATGGCTACACCTTC.

The chain uses TRBV29-1 and TRBJ2-7; tentative D call: TRBD1 (6 bases). This CDR3 region has 13 residues. V was pared by 6 bases and J by 2 bases, with 14 bases between. CDR1 SQVTM and CDR2 ANQGSEA come from the germline V gene. CDR3 nucleotides: TGCAGCGTCGTGTACAGGGAACCCTACGAGCAGTACTTC. Translating it yields CSVVYREPYEQYF.

The chain has TRBV5-4 and TRBJ2-5; perhaps TRBD1 as D (6 bases). V lost 5 bases and J lost 1, with 12 bases in between. The CDR3 length is 14 residues. Per germline, CDR1 SGHNT and CDR2 YYREEE (reference sequence). The CDR3: CASRAGTPQETQYF. The CDR3 DNA is TGTGCCAGCAGAGCCGGGACACCCCAAGAGACCCAGTACTTC.

The gene calls are TRBV7-3 and TRBJ1-1; maybe TRBD1 (5 bases). V dropped 7 bases and J dropped 4 bases, with 13 bases sitting between them. The CDR3 has 13 residues. Germline V gene sequence: CDR1 SGHTA, CDR2 FQGTGA. CDR3 sequence (DNA): TGTGCCAGCACTACGGGGGGAATCACTGAAGCTTTCTTT. Its translation: CASTTGGITEAFF.

The CDR3 DNA is TGTGCCAGCAGCTTAGCTTTCGACTATGGCTACACCTTC. Encoded protein: CASSLAFDYGYTF. The chain joins TRBV7-9 to TRBJ1-2, with D unresolved. Germline assignment: CDR1 SEHNR and CDR2 FQNEAQ (reference sequence). Trimming took 0 bases from V and 3 from J, leaving 5 bases between them. This CDR3 contains 13 residues.

V and J are TRBV3-1 (or the pseudogene TRBV3-2) and TRBJ1-2; D is undetermined. Per germline, CDR1 LGHDT and CDR2 YNNKEL (reference sequence). The CDR3 length is 14 residues. Between the trimmed V and J ends, which lost 2 bases and 1 base, there was a span of 8 bases. The CDR3 loop reads CASSQTTNNYGYTF. CDR3 bases: TGTGCCAGCAGCCAAACGACAAATAACTATGGCTACACCTTC.

The chain is built from TRBV7-2 and TRBJ1-5, with D tentatively TRBD1 (6 bases). Germline assignment: CDR1 SGHTA and CDR2 FQGNSA. V shed 4 bases and J shed 5 bases, with 15 bases lying between them. CDR3 length: 15 amino acids. The CDR3 loop is CASSSGQPFDQPQHF. The CDR3 DNA follows: TGTGCCAGCAGCTCCGGACAGCCGTTCGATCAGCCCCAGCATTTT.

J is TRBJ1-6 and V is TRBV7-9; TRBD1 is a possible D gene (5 bases). CDR3 size: 13 residues. CDR1 is SEHNR, CDR2 FQNEAQ, per germline (reference sequence). The V end lost 1 base, the J end lost 9 bases, and 7 bases lay between the germline ends. The CDR3 region has the DNA TGTGCCAGCAGCTTAGGACAGACTTCACCCCTCCACTTT. Its protein is CASSLGQTSPLHF.

The chain has TRBV4-3 and TRBJ1-4, with a weak D call TRBD1 (5 bases). The CDR3 consists of 15 residues. Trimming took 0 bases from V and 2 from J, leaving 7 bases between them. CDR1 is LGHNA, CDR2 YSLEER, per germline. CDR3 region: CASSQEGPTNEKLFF. The CDR3 bases are TGCGCCAGCAGCCAAGAGGGGCCTACTAATGAAAAACTGTTTTTT.